This is a list of T cell receptor beta chains from one sample in a study of blood T cell repertoires in COVID-19. The data were produced by immunoSEQ multiplex PCR, yet TCRdb's version contains in-frame clones alone and is incomplete. The sample carries under 250,000 clones, about 88% recorded once. Sequencing was done on a sample of peripheral blood. Receptors originate from a man in his forties or fifties with COVID-19, enrolled during active disease. The CDR3 runs from the conserved cysteine through the conserved F or W. Fields, in order: V gene, D gene, J gene, clone size, CDR3 DNA, CDR3 protein. A D gene is named only where the DNA matches it firmly. Where a row states a size, it is once, few, many or the class of an expanded clone; other rows omit it.

v_call: TRBV2; d_call: TRBD2; j_call: TRBJ2-7; clone_size: many; cdr3_nt: TGTGCCAGCAGTGAAGCCCGGGAGGTCGAGCAGTACTTC; cdr3_aa: CASSEAREVEQYF
v_call: TRBV7-3; d_call: TRBD1; j_call: TRBJ2-1; clone_size: NA; cdr3_nt: TGTGCCAGCAGCGAACAGGGGCCCTATGAGCAGTTCTTC; cdr3_aa: CASSEQGPYEQFF
v_call: TRBV10-1; d_call: NA; j_call: TRBJ2-5; clone_size: NA; cdr3_nt: TGCGCCAGCAGTGTGGGTGGGGGCGAGGAAGAGACCCAGTACTTC; cdr3_aa: CASSVGGGEEETQYF
v_call: TRBV7-2; d_call: NA; j_call: TRBJ1-2; clone_size: NA; cdr3_nt: TGTGCCAGCAGCAGTATCAGGGTCGGTGACTATGGCTACACCTTC; cdr3_aa: CASSSIRVGDYGYTF
v_call: TRBV4-3; d_call: NA; j_call: TRBJ2-3; clone_size: NA; cdr3_nt: TGCGCCAGCAGCCAAGAATCCCCAGGGATTGGCACAGATACGCAGTATTTT; cdr3_aa: CASSQESPGIGTDTQYF
v_call: TRBV6-5; d_call: NA; j_call: TRBJ1-6; clone_size: NA; cdr3_nt: TGTGCCAGCAGCTTCAGTGGTTCACCCCTCCACTTT; cdr3_aa: CASSFSGSPLHF
v_call: TRBV11-3; d_call: NA; j_call: TRBJ2-3; clone_size: NA; cdr3_nt: TGTGCCAGCAGCCGAGACAGTCACACAGATACGCAGTATTTT; cdr3_aa: CASSRDSHTDTQYF
v_call: TRBV28; d_call: TRBD2; j_call: TRBJ2-7; clone_size: NA; cdr3_nt: TGTGCCAGCAGTCACGGACTAGCGGCTTCCTACGAGCAGTACTTC; cdr3_aa: CASSHGLAASYEQYF
v_call: TRBV19; d_call: NA; j_call: TRBJ2-1; clone_size: NA; cdr3_nt: TGTGCCAGTAGTATTTCAGGGGGGTCCTACAATGAGCAGTTCTTC; cdr3_aa: CASSISGGSYNEQFF
v_call: TRBV9; d_call: TRBD2; j_call: TRBJ2-2; clone_size: NA; cdr3_nt: TGTGCCAGCAGCGGACTAGCGGGAGGGCCCGGGGAGCTGTTTTTT; cdr3_aa: CASSGLAGGPGELFF
v_call: TRBV6-2/TRBV6-3; d_call: NA; j_call: TRBJ1-2; clone_size: NA; cdr3_nt: TGTGCCAGCAGTTCGCCCCGCCTAACAGGAGACTATGGCTACACCTTC; cdr3_aa: CASSSPRLTGDYGYTF
v_call: TRBV18; d_call: TRBD1; j_call: TRBJ2-7; clone_size: once; cdr3_nt: TGTGCCAGCTCGCCACCCGGGACAGGCTCCTACGAGCAGTACTTC; cdr3_aa: CASSPPGTGSYEQYF
v_call: TRBV7-2; d_call: NA; j_call: TRBJ2-7; clone_size: NA; cdr3_nt: TGTGCCAGCAGCTTAGGGGGCAGTAGCTCCTACGAGCAGTACTTC; cdr3_aa: CASSLGGSSSYEQYF
v_call: TRBV14; d_call: TRBD1; j_call: TRBJ1-2; clone_size: NA; cdr3_nt: TGTGCCAGCAGCCGGGGACAGGGGTACCATGGCTACACCTTC; cdr3_aa: CASSRGQGYHGYTF
v_call: TRBV5-1; d_call: NA; j_call: TRBJ2-5; clone_size: NA; cdr3_nt: TGCGCCAGCAGCTCCCAGGGGACCCAAGAGACCCAGTACTTC; cdr3_aa: CASSSQGTQETQYF